These T cell receptor beta chains were read from a single sample in a study of cytotoxic CD8 clonotypes in ibrutinib-treated CLL. TCRdb keeps only in-frame clones here, not all; method: immunoSEQ multiplex PCR. The sample has roughly 49,000 clones, over 65% seen once. Sequencing was performed on PBMCs, taken after 24 months of ibrutinib treatment. Every receptor here comes from a human donor with chronic lymphocytic leukemia. CDR3s include the opening cysteine and the closing phenylalanine or tryptophan. A D gene is named only where the DNA matches it firmly. Only some rows state a clone size, as once, few, many or a class for expanded clones.

NA	TRBV19	NA	TRBJ2-1	CASSIGGSGEQFF	TGTGCCAGTAGTATAGGGGGCAGCGGTGAGCAGTTCTTC
NA	TRBV2	NA	TRBJ1-1	CASSDRTRESMNTEAFF	TGTGCCAGCAGTGATCGGACCAGGGAGTCTATGAACACTGAAGCTTTCTTT
NA	TRBV28	TRBD2	TRBJ2-1	CASSLWTYRGTSGNNEQFF	TGTGCCAGCAGTTTATGGACCTACCGCGGGACTAGCGGTAACAATGAGCAGTTCTTC
NA	TRBV28	NA	TRBJ1-5	CASSLGQGGQPQHF	TGTGCCAGCAGTTTAGGGCAGGGCGGTCAGCCCCAGCATTTT
NA	TRBV5-1	NA	TRBJ2-3	CASSAAPPGLSTDTQYF	TGCGCCAGCAGCGCCGCCCCCCCCGGGTTAAGCACAGATACGCAGTATTTT
NA	TRBV7-2	TRBD2	TRBJ2-3	CATRAGGRGDTQYF	TGTGCCACTCGAGCGGGAGGGCGGGGAGATACGCAGTATTTT
NA	TRBV7-3	TRBD2	TRBJ2-3	CASSASSGSADTQYF	TGTGCCAGCAGCGCCTCTAGCGGGAGTGCAGATACGCAGTATTTT
NA	TRBV28	NA	TRBJ1-2	CASREVQGGYTF	TGTGCCAGCAGGGAGGTCCAGGGTGGCTACACCTTC
NA	TRBV14	NA	TRBJ2-6	CASRRTGSGANVLTF	TGTGCCAGCAGGAGGACTGGCTCTGGGGCCAACGTCCTGACTTTC
few	TRBV19	NA	TRBJ1-1	CASTARVNTEAFF	TGTGCCAGCACGGCCAGGGTGAACACTGAAGCTTTCTTT